This T cell receptor beta chain emerged from a study of T cell responses to AZD1222 COVID-19 vaccine. Trimming left V 0 bases short and J 0 bases short, with 9 bases between. CDR3 length: 16 residues. Germline values: CDR1 MGHRA, CDR2 YSYEKL. With regard to this clone: The antigen is unknown.

TCRdb keeps only in-frame clones here, not all; method: immunoSEQ multiplex PCR. The repertoire holds 250,000 or so clones, with approximately 95% as singletons. Whole-study findings and limits: Nearly half of spike-specific TCRs reportedly target unmutated variant regions.

This receptor was obtained from an adult in good health. The input for sequencing was peripheral blood, taken on day 0 of AZD1222 vaccination. V is TRBV4-1 and J is TRBJ1-3; D is uncertain. In nucleotides, the CDR3 is TGCGCCAGCAGCCAAGAGGGTTGGGTCTCTGGAAACACCATATATTTT. Translating gives CASSQEGWVSGNTIYF.